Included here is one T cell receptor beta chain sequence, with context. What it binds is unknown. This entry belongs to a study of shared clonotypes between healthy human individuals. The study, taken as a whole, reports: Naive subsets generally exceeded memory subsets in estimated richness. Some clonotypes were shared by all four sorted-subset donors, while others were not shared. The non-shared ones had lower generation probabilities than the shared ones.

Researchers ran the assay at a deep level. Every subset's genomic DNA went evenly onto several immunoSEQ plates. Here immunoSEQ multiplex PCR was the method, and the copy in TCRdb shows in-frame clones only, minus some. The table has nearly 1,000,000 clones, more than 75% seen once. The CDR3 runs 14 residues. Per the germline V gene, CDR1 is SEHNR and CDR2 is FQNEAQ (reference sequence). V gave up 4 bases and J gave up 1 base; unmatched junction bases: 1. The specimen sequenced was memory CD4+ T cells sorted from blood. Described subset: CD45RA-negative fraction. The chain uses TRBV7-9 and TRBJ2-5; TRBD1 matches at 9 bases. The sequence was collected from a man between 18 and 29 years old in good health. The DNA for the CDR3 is TGTGCCAGCAGCTGGGACAGGGCCCAAGAGACCCAGTACTTC. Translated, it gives CASSWDRAQETQYF.